This T cell receptor (beta chain) was profiled in a study of shared clonotypes between healthy human individuals. The study ran the assay at deep level. Profiling relied on immunoSEQ multiplex PCR, and the TCRdb table lists in-frame clones only, not all of them. The sample lists about 1.5 million clones, around 98% occurring once. CDR1 and CDR2 from the germline V gene are SGHRS and YFSETQ. The CDR3 covers 12 residues. The V and J ends lost 0 bases and 9 bases respectively, with 7 bases between them. The chain is built from TRBV5-1 and TRBJ2-1, with D perhaps assigned TRBD1 or TRBD2 (5 bases each). This sequence originates from a man under 40 in good health. The sample was naive CD4+ T cells sorted from blood. Subset denoted: CD45RA+ positively selected. CDR3 DNA: TGCGCCAGCAGCTTGGAGAGGGGTGAGCAGTTCTTC. It yields the protein CASSLERGEQFF.